This T cell receptor beta chain was documented in a study of human T cells and chemical hapten exposure. TCRdb passed the RACE reads through MiXCR, listing each CDR3 protein once. Of more than 85,000 distinct CDR3 sequences listed, roughly 8.5% are singletons. Time point noted: pre-sensitization, week 0. The treatment was: therapeutic diphenylcyclopropenone sensitization with weekly scalp DPC. Researchers sampled blood before each patch test went on. This clonotype has more than one count but fewer than ten. This CDR3 is 14 amino acids long. The trim removed 2 bases at V and 3 bases at J, leaving 3 bases unmatched. Germline V gene sequence: CDR1 DFQATT, CDR2 SNEGSKA (reference sequence).

The chain uses TRBV20-1 and TRBJ2-5, with 10 bases lining up with TRBD2. The clonotype was recovered from a man aged 35 to 55 with alopecia areata. Some clones in this sample may be carry-over from other donors' samples. Material: whole blood, obtained in connection with sensitization to the hapten diphenylcyclopropenone (DPC). CDR3 loop: CSARTTSGEETQYF. In nucleotides, the CDR3 is TGCAGTGCTAGAACCACTAGCGGGGAAGAGACCCAGTACTTC.